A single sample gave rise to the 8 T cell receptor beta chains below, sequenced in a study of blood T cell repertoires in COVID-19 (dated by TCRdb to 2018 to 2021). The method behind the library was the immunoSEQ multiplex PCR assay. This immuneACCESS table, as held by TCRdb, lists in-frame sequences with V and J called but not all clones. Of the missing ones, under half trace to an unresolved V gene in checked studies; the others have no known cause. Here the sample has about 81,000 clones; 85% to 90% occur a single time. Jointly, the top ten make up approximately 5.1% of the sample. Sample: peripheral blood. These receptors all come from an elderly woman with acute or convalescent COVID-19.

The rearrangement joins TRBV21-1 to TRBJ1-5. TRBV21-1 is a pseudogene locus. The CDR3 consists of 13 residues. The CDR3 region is CARGVVSNQPQHF. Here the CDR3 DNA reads TGTGCCAGGGGAGTGGTTAGCAATCAGCCCCAGCATTTT.

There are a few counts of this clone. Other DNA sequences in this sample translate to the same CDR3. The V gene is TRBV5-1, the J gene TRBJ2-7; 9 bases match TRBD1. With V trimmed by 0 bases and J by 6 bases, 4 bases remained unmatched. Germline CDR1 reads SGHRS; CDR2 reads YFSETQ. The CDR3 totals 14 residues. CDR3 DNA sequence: TGCGCCAGCAGCTTGGACGGACAGGGGAGCGAGCAGTACTTC. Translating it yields CASSLDGQGSEQYF.

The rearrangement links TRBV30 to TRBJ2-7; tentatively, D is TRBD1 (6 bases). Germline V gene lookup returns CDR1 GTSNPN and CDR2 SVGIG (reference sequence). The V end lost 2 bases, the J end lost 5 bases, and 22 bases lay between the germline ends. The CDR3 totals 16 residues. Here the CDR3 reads CAWSPPGHPMSHEQYF. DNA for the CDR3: TGTGCCTGGAGTCCTCCGGGACACCCGATGTCCCACGAGCAGTACTTC.

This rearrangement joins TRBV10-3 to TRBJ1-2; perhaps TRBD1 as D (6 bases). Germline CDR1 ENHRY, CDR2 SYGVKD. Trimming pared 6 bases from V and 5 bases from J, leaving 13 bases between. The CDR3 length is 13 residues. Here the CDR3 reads CAIRRDTLYGYTF. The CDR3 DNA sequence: TGTGCCATCAGACGGGACACCTTATATGGCTACACCTTC.

The CDR3 spells CASSTSGTAEKLFF. DNA for the CDR3: TGTGCCAGCAGCACGTCCGGGACAGCTGAAAAACTGTTTTTT. This chain joins TRBV5-5 and TRBJ1-4, with 7 positions matching TRBD1. The CDR3 is 14 residues long. The trim removed 4 bases at V and 7 bases at J, leaving 7 bases unmatched. CDR1 and CDR2 (germline): SGHKS, YYEKEE (reference sequence).

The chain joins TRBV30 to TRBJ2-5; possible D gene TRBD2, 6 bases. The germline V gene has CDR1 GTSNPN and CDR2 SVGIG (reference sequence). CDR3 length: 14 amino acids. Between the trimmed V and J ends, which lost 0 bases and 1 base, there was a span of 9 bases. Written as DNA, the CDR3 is TGTGCCTGGAGTGTCGGAGGGGCCCAAGAGACCCAGTACTTC. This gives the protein CAWSVGGAQETQYF.

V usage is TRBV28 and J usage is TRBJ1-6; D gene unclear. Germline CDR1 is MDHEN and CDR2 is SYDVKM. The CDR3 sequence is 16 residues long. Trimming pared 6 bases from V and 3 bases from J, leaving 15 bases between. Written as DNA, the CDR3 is TGTGCCAGCAGGCACCGACGACTCGACTATAATTCACCCCTCCACTTT. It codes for CASRHRRLDYNSPLHF.

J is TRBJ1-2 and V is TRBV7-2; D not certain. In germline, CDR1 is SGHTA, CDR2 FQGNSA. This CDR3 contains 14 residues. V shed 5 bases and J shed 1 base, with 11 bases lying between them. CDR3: CASSRGADNYGYTF. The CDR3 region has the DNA TGTGCCAGCAGCCGTGGAGCCGATAACTATGGCTACACCTTC.